This TCR beta chain appears in the sequencing data of a study of blood T cell repertoires in COVID-19. Looking at the study overall: Samples came from the United States, Italy and Spain, spanning acute and convalescent COVID-19. Nucleic acid was either cDNA or gDNA, and it came from T cells, B-cell-depleted T cells, or PBMCs.

This CDR3 comprises 14 residues. Germline CDR1 and CDR2: SQVTM and ANQGSEA. With V trimmed by 4 bases and J by 7 bases, 10 bases remained unmatched. In the authors' workflow: Estimation of nucleated cell counts was performed using reference gene primer amplification. The data were produced by immunoSEQ multiplex PCR, yet TCRdb's version contains in-frame clones alone and is incomplete. The V and J calls and clone size come from that table; D and trimming were worked out from the DNA. The table has 150,000 to 180,000 clones, 80% to 90% seen once. This clone occurred many times. The clonotype comes from a woman in her seventies with acute or convalescent COVID-19. J is TRBJ1-2 and V is TRBV29-1; 9 bases match TRBD1. Sequencing input: peripheral blood. The CDR3 DNA follows: TGCAGCGTTGGGGGGACAGGGATTTACGGTGGCTACACCTTC. Translation: CSVGGTGIYGGYTF.